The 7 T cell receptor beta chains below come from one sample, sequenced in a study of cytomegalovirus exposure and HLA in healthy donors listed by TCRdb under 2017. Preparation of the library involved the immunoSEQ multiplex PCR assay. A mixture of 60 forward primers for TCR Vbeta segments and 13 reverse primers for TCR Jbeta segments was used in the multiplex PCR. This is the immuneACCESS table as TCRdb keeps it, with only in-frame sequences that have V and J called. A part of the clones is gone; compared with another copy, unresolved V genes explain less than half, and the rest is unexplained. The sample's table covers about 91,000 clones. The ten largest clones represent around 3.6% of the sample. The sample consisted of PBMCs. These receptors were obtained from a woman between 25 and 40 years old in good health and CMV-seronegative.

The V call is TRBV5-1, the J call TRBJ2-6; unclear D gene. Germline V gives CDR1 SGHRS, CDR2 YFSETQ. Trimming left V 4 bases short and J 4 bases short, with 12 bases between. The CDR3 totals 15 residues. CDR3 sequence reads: CASSLDPAGANVLTF. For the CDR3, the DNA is TGCGCCAGCAGCCTAGACCCTGCCGGGGCCAACGTCCTGACTTTC.

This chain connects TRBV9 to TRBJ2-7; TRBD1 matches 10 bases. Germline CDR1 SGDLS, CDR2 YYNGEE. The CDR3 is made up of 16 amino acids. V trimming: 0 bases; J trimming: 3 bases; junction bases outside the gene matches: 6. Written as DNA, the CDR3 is TGTGCCAGCAGCGTAGATGGGGACAGGGGAAACTACGAGCAGTACTTC. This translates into CASSVDGDRGNYEQYF. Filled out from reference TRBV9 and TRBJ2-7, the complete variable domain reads DSGVTQTPKHLITATGQRVTLRCSPRSGDLSVYWYQQSLDQGLQFLIQYYNGEERAKGNILERFSAQQFPDLHSELNLSSLELGDSALYFCASSVDGDRGNYEQYFGPGTRLTVT.

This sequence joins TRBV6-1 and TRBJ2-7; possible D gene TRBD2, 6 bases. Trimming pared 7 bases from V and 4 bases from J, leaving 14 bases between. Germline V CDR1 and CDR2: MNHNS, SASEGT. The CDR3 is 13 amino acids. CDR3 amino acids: CASNPMAGYEQYF. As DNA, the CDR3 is TGTGCCAGCAACCCCATGGCGGGGTACGAGCAGTACTTC.

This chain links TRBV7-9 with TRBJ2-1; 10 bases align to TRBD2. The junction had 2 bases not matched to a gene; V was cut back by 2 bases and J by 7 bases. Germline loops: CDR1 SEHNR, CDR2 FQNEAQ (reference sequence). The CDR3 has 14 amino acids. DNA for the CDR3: TGTGCCAGCAGCTTAAGCGGGGGGGGGAATGAGCAGTTCTTC. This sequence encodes CASSLSGGGNEQFF.

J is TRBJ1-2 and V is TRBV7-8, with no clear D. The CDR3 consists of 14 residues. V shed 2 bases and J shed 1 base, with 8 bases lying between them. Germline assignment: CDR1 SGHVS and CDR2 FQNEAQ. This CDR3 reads CASSLYAVNYGYTF. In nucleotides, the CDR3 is TGTGCCAGCAGCTTATATGCGGTTAACTATGGCTACACCTTC.

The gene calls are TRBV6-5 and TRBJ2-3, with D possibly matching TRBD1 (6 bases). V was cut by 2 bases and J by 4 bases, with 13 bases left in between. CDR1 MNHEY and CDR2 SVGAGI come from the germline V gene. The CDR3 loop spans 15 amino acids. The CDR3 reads CASSYAGVVSDTQYF. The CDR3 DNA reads TGTGCCAGCAGTTACGCAGGGGTGGTGTCAGATACGCAGTATTTT.

The DNA for the CDR3 is TGCGCCAGCAGCTTAATGGCCCTCAACAATGAGCAGTTCTTC. Translation: CASSLMALNNEQFF. V usage is TRBV4-1 and J usage is TRBJ2-1; no clear D. From germline, CDR1 is MGHRA and CDR2 YSYEKL. With 5 bases removed from V and 5 bases from J, the gap between germline ends came to 13 bases. The CDR3 sequence is 14 residues long.